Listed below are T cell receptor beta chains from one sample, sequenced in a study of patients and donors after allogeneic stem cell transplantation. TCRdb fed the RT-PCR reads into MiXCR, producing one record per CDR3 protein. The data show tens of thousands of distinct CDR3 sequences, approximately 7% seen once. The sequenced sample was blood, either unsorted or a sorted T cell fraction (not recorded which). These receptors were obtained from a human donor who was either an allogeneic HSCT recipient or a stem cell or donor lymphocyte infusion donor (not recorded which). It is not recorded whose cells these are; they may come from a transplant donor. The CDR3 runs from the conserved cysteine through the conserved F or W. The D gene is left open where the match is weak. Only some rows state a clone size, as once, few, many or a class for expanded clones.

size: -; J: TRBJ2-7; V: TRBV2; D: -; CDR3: CASSGSRGDEQYF; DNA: TGTGCCAGCAGTGGGTCCAGGGGGGACGAGCAGTACTTC
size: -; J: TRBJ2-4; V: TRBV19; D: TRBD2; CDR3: CASSISLAGVAKNIQYF; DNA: TGTGCCAGTAGTATCAGTCTAGCGGGAGTAGCCAAAAACATTCAGTACTTC
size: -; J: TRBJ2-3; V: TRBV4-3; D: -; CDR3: CASSQQGTDTQYF; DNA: TGCGCCAGCAGCCAACAGGGCACAGATACGCAGTATTTT
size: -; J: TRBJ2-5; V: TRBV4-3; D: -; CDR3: CASSQGPAADPRETQYF; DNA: TGCGCCAGCAGCCAAGGACCCGCGGCGGACCCCCGGGAGACCCAGTACTTC
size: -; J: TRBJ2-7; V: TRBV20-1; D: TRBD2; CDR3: CSARGAPGSGAYEQYF; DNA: TGCAGTGCTAGAGGCGCCCCAGGGAGCGGGGCTTACGAGCAGTACTTC
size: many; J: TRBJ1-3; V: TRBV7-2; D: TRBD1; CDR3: CASSIGQGAAGNTIYF; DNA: TGTGCCAGCAGCATCGGACAGGGGGCTGCTGGAAACACCATATATTTT
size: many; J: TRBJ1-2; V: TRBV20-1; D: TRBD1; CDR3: CSARVDRGYYGYTF; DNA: TGCAGTGCTAGAGTGGACAGGGGGTACTATGGCTACACCTTC
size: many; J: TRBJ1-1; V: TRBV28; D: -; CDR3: CASSLFGSWTEAFF; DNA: TGTGCCAGCAGTTTATTCGGGTCGTGGACTGAAGCTTTCTTT
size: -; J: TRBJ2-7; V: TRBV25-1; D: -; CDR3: CASSARIDYEQYF; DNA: TGTGCCAGCAGTGCTCGGATAGACTACGAGCAGTACTTC
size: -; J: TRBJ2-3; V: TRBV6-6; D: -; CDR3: CASSLTSGDTQYF; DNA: TGTGCCAGCAGCCTTACGTCTGGCGATACGCAGTATTTT
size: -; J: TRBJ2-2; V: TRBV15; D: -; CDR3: CATSRGTPNTGELFF; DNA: TGTGCCACCAGCAGGGGGACACCGAACACCGGGGAGCTGTTTTTT
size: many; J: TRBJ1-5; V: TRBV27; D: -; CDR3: CASSPGYSNQPQHF; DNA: TGTGCCAGCAGTCCAGGGTATAGCAATCAGCCCCAGCATTTT
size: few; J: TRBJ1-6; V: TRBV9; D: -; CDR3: CASSSSVSGMPLHF; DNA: TGTGCCAGCAGCTCTAGTGTGTCTGGGATGCCCCTCCACTTT
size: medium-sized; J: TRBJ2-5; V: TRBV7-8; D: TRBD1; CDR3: CASSQPGGLYQETQYF; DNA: TGTGCCAGCAGCCAGCCAGGGGGCCTGTACCAAGAGACCCAGTACTTC
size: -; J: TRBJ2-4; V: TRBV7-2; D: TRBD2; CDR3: CASSLEGRDKNIQYF; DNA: TGTGCCAGCAGCTTAGAGGGGAGGGACAAAAACATTCAGTACTTC
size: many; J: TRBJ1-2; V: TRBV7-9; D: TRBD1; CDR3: CASSPSGTGGNYGYTF; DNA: TGTGCCAGCAGCCCTAGCGGGACAGGGGGCAACTATGGCTACACCTTC
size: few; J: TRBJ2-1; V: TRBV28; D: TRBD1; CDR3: CASSFWDRPYNEQFF; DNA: TGTGCCAGCAGTTTCTGGGACAGACCCTACAATGAGCAGTTCTTC
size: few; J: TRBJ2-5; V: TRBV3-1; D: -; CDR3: CASSLPTGAQYF; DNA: TGTGCCAGCAGCCTACCGACTGGGGCCCAGTACTTC
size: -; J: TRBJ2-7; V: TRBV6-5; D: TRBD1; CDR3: CASSRGLTGVISYEQYF; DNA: TGTGCCAGCAGCAGGGGATTGACAGGGGTTATCTCCTACGAGCAGTACTTC
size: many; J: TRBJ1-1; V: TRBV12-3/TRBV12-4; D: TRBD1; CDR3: CASSPDRANTEAFF; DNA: TGTGCCAGCAGCCCAGACAGGGCGAACACTGAAGCTTTCTTT
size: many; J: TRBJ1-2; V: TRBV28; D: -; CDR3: CASSLGGEGYTF; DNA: TGTGCCAGCAGTCTGGGGGGGGAAGGCTACACCTTC
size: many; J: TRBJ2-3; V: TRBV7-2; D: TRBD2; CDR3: CASSASSGSTDTQYF; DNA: TGTGCCAGCAGCGCCTCTAGCGGGAGCACAGATACGCAGTATTTT
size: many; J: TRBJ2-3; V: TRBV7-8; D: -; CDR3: CASSLFPETSTDTQYF; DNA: TGTGCCAGCAGCTTATTTCCGGAGACGAGCACAGATACGCAGTATTTT
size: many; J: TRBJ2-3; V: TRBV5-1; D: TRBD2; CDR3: CASSGDGRSGRSTDTQYF; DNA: TGCGCCAGCAGCGGGGACGGGAGGTCGGGCAGAAGCACAGATACGCAGTATTTT
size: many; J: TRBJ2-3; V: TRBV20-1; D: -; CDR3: CSAEKKPGDTQYF; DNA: TGCAGTGCCGAAAAGAAGCCGGGGGATACGCAGTATTTT
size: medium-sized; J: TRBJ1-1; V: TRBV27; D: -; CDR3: CASSPRQNVAEAFF; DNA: TGTGCCAGCAGTCCGCGACAGAATGTCGCTGAAGCTTTCTTT
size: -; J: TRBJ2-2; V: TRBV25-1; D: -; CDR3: CASREAGELFF; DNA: TGTGCCAGCAGGGAAGCCGGGGAGCTGTTTTTT
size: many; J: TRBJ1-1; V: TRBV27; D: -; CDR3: CASSFLLNTEAFF; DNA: TGTGCCAGCAGTTTCCTTTTGAACACTGAAGCTTTCTTT
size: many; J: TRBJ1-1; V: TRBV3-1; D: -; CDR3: CASSLNSWGANTEAFF; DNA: TGTGCCAGCAGCCTTAATTCTTGGGGCGCGAACACTGAAGCTTTCTTT